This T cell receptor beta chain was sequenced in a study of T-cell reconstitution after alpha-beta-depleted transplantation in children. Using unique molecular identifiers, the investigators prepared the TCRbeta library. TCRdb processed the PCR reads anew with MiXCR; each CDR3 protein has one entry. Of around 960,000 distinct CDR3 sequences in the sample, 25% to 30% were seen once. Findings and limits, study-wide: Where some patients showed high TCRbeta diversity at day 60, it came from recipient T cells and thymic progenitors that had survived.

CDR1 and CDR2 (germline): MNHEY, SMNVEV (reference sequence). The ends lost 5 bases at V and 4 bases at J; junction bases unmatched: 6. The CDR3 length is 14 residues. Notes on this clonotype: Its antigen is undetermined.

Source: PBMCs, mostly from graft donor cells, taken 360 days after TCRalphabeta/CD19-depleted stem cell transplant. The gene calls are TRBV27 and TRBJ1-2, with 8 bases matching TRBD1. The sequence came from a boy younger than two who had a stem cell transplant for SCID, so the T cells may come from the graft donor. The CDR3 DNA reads TGTGCCAGCAGTGAGGACAGGGCGAGCTATGGCTACACCTTC. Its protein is CASSEDRASYGYTF.